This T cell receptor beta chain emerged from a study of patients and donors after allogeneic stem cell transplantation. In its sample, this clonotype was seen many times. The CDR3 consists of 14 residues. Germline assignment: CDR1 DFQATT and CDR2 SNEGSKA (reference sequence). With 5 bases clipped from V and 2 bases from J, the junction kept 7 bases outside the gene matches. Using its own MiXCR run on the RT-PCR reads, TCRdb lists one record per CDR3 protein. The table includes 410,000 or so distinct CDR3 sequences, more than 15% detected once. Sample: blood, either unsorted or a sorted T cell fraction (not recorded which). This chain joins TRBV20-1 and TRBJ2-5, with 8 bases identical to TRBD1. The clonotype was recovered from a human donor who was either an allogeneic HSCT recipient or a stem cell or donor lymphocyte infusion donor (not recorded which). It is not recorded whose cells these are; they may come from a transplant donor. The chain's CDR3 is CSAGENRGQETQYF. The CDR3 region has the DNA TGCAGTGCTGGGGAGAACAGGGGGCAAGAGACCCAGTACTTC.